The next 8 T cell receptor beta chains were all read from a single sample in a study of blood T cell repertoires in COVID-19. Generated by immunoSEQ multiplex PCR, the TCRdb table keeps only in-frame clones and is missing some. The sample carries about 310,000 clones, approximately 89% recorded once. Sequenced: peripheral blood. The receptor source for this set is a woman between 50 and 59 years old who had recovered from COVID-19.

The chain combines TRBV28 with TRBJ1-5, with 9 bases lining up with TRBD1. This CDR3 contains 15 residues. Germline V gene data show CDR1 as MDHEN and CDR2 as SYDVKM. Trimming at V came to 6 bases and at J to 7 bases, leaving 10 bases not matched to a gene. The CDR3 region is CASSEMDRGRQPQHF. The CDR3 DNA sequence: TGTGCCAGCAGCGAAATGGACAGGGGACGGCAGCCCCAGCATTTT. The full variable domain, with the rest looked up from reference TRBV28 and TRBJ1-5, is DVKVTQSSRYLVKRTGEKVFLECVQDMDHENMFWYRQDPGLGLRLIYFSYDVKMKEKGDIPEGYSVSREKKERFSLILESASTNQTSMYLCASSEMDRGRQPQHFGDGTRLSIL.

This chain uses TRBV30 with TRBJ2-3, with D possibly TRBD1 on 6 matching bases. V was shortened by 1 base and J by 0 bases, with 8 bases between the two germline ends. The length of the CDR3 is 14 residues. Germline V gene lookup returns CDR1 GTSNPN and CDR2 SVGIG (reference sequence). Here the CDR3 reads CAWSAGTSTDTQYF. The CDR3 coding sequence is TGTGCCTGGAGTGCAGGGACAAGCACAGATACGCAGTATTTT.

With regard to this clone: The junction shows a germline mismatch at one end, possibly a read error. J is TRBJ1-1 and V is TRBV7-9; a possible D gene is TRBD1 (6 bases). The CDR3 spans 14 residues. The germline V gene has CDR1 SEHNR and CDR2 FQNEAQ (reference sequence). The DNA for the CDR3 is TGTGCCAGCAGCTTATCAGGGGTGAACATTGAAGCTTTCTTT. It codes for CASSLSGVNIEAFF.

The rearrangement links TRBV10-3 to TRBJ1-1, with 7 positions matching TRBD1. Trimming cost V 5 bases and J 1 base; bases outside gene matches: 4. This CDR3 contains 14 residues. The V gene's germline CDR1 is ENHRY and CDR2 SYGVKD. The CDR3 DNA follows: TGTGCCATCAGTCGGGGACAGCAGAACACTGAAGCTTTCTTT. Its translation: CAISRGQQNTEAFF.

This clone was counted only a few times. The chain joins TRBV20-1 to TRBJ2-7; 7 nucleotides agree with TRBD1. The CDR3 has 13 residues. V was clipped by 3 bases and J by 3 bases; unmatched bases: 5. CDR1 is DFQATT, CDR2 SNEGSKA, per germline (reference sequence). The CDR3 sequence: CSASVPGGYEQYF. In DNA form, the CDR3 reads TGCAGTGCTAGTGTCCCAGGGGGCTACGAGCAGTACTTC.

V is TRBV30 and J is TRBJ2-5; no reliable D call. Per the germline V gene, CDR1 is GTSNPN and CDR2 is SVGIG (reference sequence). V was pared by 3 bases and J by 2 bases, with 19 bases between. The CDR3 runs 16 residues. CDR3 loop: CAWSRYQQVRQETQYF. The CDR3 DNA follows: TGTGCCTGGAGCCGCTACCAGCAGGTCCGGCAAGAGACCCAGTACTTC.

This sequence joins TRBV10-3 and TRBJ2-3; perhaps TRBD2 as D (5 bases). V gave up 7 bases and J gave up 0 bases, with 11 bases separating them. Germline lookup yields CDR1 ENHRY and CDR2 SYGVKD. The CDR3 is 14 amino acids. The CDR3 loop is CAITQAASTDTQYF. In DNA form, the CDR3 reads TGTGCCATCACGCAAGCGGCTAGCACAGATACGCAGTATTTT.

V is TRBV24-1 and J is TRBJ2-7; possibly TRBD2 for D (5 bases). Trimming cost V 3 bases and J 0 bases, with 5 bases left between them. The CDR3 contains 13 residues. Germline values: CDR1 KGHDR, CDR2 SFDVKD. This CDR3 reads CATSDSGSYEQYF. CDR3 nucleotide sequence: TGTGCCACCAGTGATAGCGGCTCCTACGAGCAGTACTTC.